The 22 T cell receptor beta chains below all came from one sample that was sequenced in a study of monozygotic twins with cystic fibrosis. Profiled with immunoSEQ multiplex PCR; TCRdb holds only in-frame clones, not every one. The sample carries more than 12,000 clones, about 98% recorded once. The sequenced sample consisted of blood. The receptors shown here come from a girl aged 2 to 10 with cystic fibrosis.

This chain links TRBV5-3 with TRBJ1-2; TRBD1 agrees at 7 bases. TRBV5-3 is reported as an ORF; its role is uncertain. V lost 0 bases and J lost 7; bases outside the gene matches: 9. This CDR3 has 15 residues. The CDR3 protein is CARSLVEGAVRGYTF. DNA for the CDR3: TGTGCCAGAAGCTTGGTCGAGGGGGCTGTGCGTGGCTACACCTTC.

The gene calls are TRBV6-5 and TRBJ1-2, with D perhaps matching TRBD1 (5 bases). The V end lost 4 bases, the J end lost 5 bases, and 17 bases lay between the germline ends. The CDR3 extends over 15 amino acids. Germline-derived CDR1 and CDR2 are MNHEY and SVGAGI. CDR3 loop: CASSSVLSGGYGYTF. Here the CDR3 DNA reads TGTGCCAGCAGTTCGGTCTTGAGTGGGGGATATGGCTACACCTTC.

CDR3 amino acids: CASSSGQGILDGYTF. CDR3 nucleotides: TGCGCCAGCAGCAGTGGACAGGGGATCTTGGATGGCTACACCTTC. The J gene is TRBJ1-2, the V gene TRBV5-1; 9 positions agree with TRBD1. The CDR3 extends over 15 amino acids. Germline values: CDR1 SGHRS, CDR2 YFSETQ. V was clipped by 4 bases and J by 6 bases; unmatched bases: 10. Based on the CDR3 plus reference TRBV5-1 and TRBJ1-2, the full variable domain is KAGVTQTPRYLIKTRGQQVTLSCSPISGHRSVSWYQQTPGQGLQFLFEYFSETQRNKGNFPGRFSGRQFSNSRSEMNVSTLELGDSALYLCASSSGQGILDGYTFGSGTRLTVV.

The chain combines TRBV7-2 with TRBJ1-2; 7 positions agree with TRBD1. V shed 1 base and J 4 bases; nucleotides not matched to a gene: 9. This CDR3 is built from 16 residues. Germline CDR1 SGHTA, CDR2 FQGNSA. The CDR3 nucleotides are TGTGCCAGCAGCTTAGTAGGATCCAGGGGGTCCTATGGCTACACCTTC. It encodes CASSLVGSRGSYGYTF.

The V call is TRBV5-1, the J call TRBJ1-2; 7 nucleotides align to TRBD1. There are 15 residues in the CDR3. After removal of 5 bases from V and 3 bases from J, the junction contained 10 bases not matched to a gene. CDR1 is SGHRS, CDR2 YFSETQ, per germline. As DNA, the CDR3 is TGCGCCAGCAGATTTGAGACAGGGCAAGACTATGGCTACACCTTC. Protein: CASRFETGQDYGYTF.

The J gene is TRBJ2-5, the V gene TRBV10-2; 10 bases are a match to TRBD1. Germline values: CDR1 WSHSY, CDR2 SAAADI. CDR3 size: 13 residues. The ends lost 7 bases at V and 3 bases at J; junction bases unmatched: 2. CDR3 region: CASIGTGEETQYF. The DNA of the CDR3 is TGCGCCAGCATCGGGACAGGGGAAGAGACCCAGTACTTC.

This clone was recorded only once. The chain has TRBV7-9 and TRBJ2-3, with a possible D match to TRBD1 (5 bases). CDR3 size: 15 residues. V was cut by 5 bases and J by 3 bases, with 15 bases left in between. Germline CDR1 and CDR2: SEHNR and FQNEAQ (reference sequence). DNA for the CDR3: TGTGCCAGCAGCCCCGACAGTGTGAGAACAGATACGCAGTATTTT. It encodes CASSPDSVRTDTQYF.

The gene calls are TRBV7-2 and TRBJ2-7, with a tentative D call TRBD2 (6 bases). V was shortened by 5 bases and J by 7 bases, with 18 bases between the two germline ends. Germline V gene data show CDR1 as SGHTA and CDR2 as FQGNSA. The CDR3 has 14 amino acids. The CDR3 DNA sequence: TGTGCCAGCAGCCCATTCCGGGGGTCTCGGGAGCAGTACTTC. Protein product: CASSPFRGSREQYF.

This chain connects TRBV5-1 to TRBJ2-3, with unresolved D. Germline V lookup: CDR1 SGHRS, CDR2 YFSETQ. Deletions cut 4 bases from V and 0 bases from J, with 9 bases between. The CDR3 is 14 amino acids. The DNA for the CDR3 is TGCGCCAGCAGCACCAAATCTAGCACAGATACGCAGTATTTT. Translated, it gives CASSTKSSTDTQYF.

CDR3 in amino acids: CSVGRGETQYF. The DNA of the CDR3 is TGCAGCGTGGGAAGGGGGGAGACCCAGTACTTC. The chain employs TRBV29-1 and TRBJ2-5, with D maybe TRBD1 (6 bases). V lost 6 bases, J lost 5 bases, and 10 bases lay in between. CDR1 and CDR2 from the germline V gene are SQVTM and ANQGSEA. The CDR3 is 11 amino acids. The full variable domain, rest sourced from reference TRBV29-1 and TRBJ2-5, is SAVISQKPSRDICQRGTSLTIQCQVDSQVTMMFWYRQQPGQSLTLIATANQGSEATYESGFVIDKFPISRPNLTFSTLTVSNMSPEDSSIYLCSVGRGETQYFGPGTRLLVL.

This chain uses TRBV13 with TRBJ1-1; 7 positions agree with TRBD1. The CDR3 sequence is 13 residues long. The V gene's germline CDR1 is PRHDT and CDR2 FYEKMQ (reference sequence). Unmatched junction bases numbered 6, after V lost 3 bases and J lost 8 bases. CDR3 amino acids: CASSLRRTGEAFF. CDR3 DNA: TGTGCCAGCAGCTTGAGACGGACAGGAGAAGCTTTCTTT.

The rearrangement uses TRBV19 and TRBJ2-7; 9 nucleotides match TRBD1. The CDR3 sequence is 15 residues long. Germline assignment: CDR1 LNHDA and CDR2 SQIVND (reference sequence). The V gene end was trimmed by 2 bases and the J gene end by 5 bases; junction bases not matched to a gene: 7. CDR3 loop: CASSIPGDRAHEQYF. Here the CDR3 DNA reads TGTGCCAGTAGTATACCAGGGGACAGGGCCCACGAGCAGTACTTC.

The chain links TRBV7-9 to TRBJ1-1; no clear D gene. V lost 1 base to trimming and J lost 0 bases, with 12 bases between them. The germline V gene has CDR1 SEHNR and CDR2 FQNEAQ (reference sequence). The CDR3 runs to 16 residues. The CDR3 bases are TGTGCCAGCAGCTTAGATGGAGGCAGACTGAACACTGAAGCTTTCTTT. As protein: CASSLDGGRLNTEAFF.

The chain uses TRBV30 and TRBJ1-2; possibly TRBD1 for D (5 bases). Germline V gives CDR1 GTSNPN, CDR2 SVGIG (reference sequence). V lost 4 bases, J lost 5 bases, and 11 bases lay in between. The CDR3 is made up of 12 amino acids. The CDR3 region is CAWNWDGYGYTF. The CDR3 DNA is TGTGCCTGGAACTGGGACGGTTATGGCTACACCTTC. Complete variable domain (other parts from reference TRBV30 and TRBJ1-2): SQTIHQWPATLVQPVGSPLSLECTVEGTSNPNLYWYRQAAGRGLQLLFYSVGIGQISSEVPQNLSASRPQDRQFILSSKKLLLSDSGFYLCAWNWDGYGYTFGSGTRLTVV.

The chain is built from TRBV30 and TRBJ1-2; D is possibly TRBD1 (5 bases). Germline CDR1 and CDR2: GTSNPN and SVGIG (reference sequence). Trimming took 0 bases from V and 2 from J, leaving 16 bases between them. This CDR3 contains 16 residues. The CDR3 spells CAWSVGYSGTNYGYTF. CDR3 sequence (DNA): TGTGCCTGGAGTGTAGGGTACTCGGGGACGAACTATGGCTACACCTTC. Supplemented by reference TRBV30 and TRBJ1-2, the full variable domain reads SQTIHQWPATLVQPVGSPLSLECTVEGTSNPNLYWYRQAAGRGLQLLFYSVGIGQISSEVPQNLSASRPQDRQFILSSKKLLLSDSGFYLCAWSVGYSGTNYGYTFGSGTRLTVV.

This rearrangement joins TRBV27 to TRBJ2-7; no reliable D call. Germline V CDR1 and CDR2: MNHEY, SMNVEV (reference sequence). The CDR3 has 12 residues. With 4 bases removed from V and 7 bases from J, the gap between germline ends came to 11 bases. The CDR3 DNA reads as TGTGCCAGCAGTTCACCGTACACGGAGCAGTACTTC. Translating it yields CASSSPYTEQYF.

This clone appeared a single time. The CDR3, as DNA: TGTGCCTGGAGTAATTTGATGTGGGGTGCCGGGGAGCTGTTTTTT. Amino acid sequence: CAWSNLMWGAGELFF. The chain is built from TRBV30 and TRBJ2-2; D is unresolved. Trimming pared 2 bases from V and 6 bases from J, leaving 16 bases between. CDR1 and CDR2 from the germline V gene are GTSNPN and SVGIG (reference sequence). The CDR3 is 15 amino acids. The complete variable domain, with remaining parts taken from reference TRBV30 and TRBJ2-2, reads SQTIHQWPATLVQPVGSPLSLECTVEGTSNPNLYWYRQAAGRGLQLLFYSVGIGQISSEVPQNLSASRPQDRQFILSSKKLLLSDSGFYLCAWSNLMWGAGELFFGEGSRLTVL.

CDR3 bases: TGCAGCGCCAAGACAGGGAATGACTACGAGCAGTACTTC. This encodes CSAKTGNDYEQYF. The chain joins TRBV29-1 to TRBJ2-7, with 7 bases that match TRBD1. Trimming removed 7 bases from V and 3 bases from J; junction bases left unmatched: 9. This CDR3 is 13 amino acids long. Germline V gene lookup returns CDR1 SQVTM and CDR2 ANQGSEA.

This clone showed up just once. The chain uses TRBV5-6 and TRBJ1-2, with no clear D. This CDR3 has 12 residues. V lost 3 bases and J 7 bases, leaving 10 bases between the germline ends. Germline V gene sequence: CDR1 SGHDT, CDR2 YYEEEE. The CDR3 DNA follows: TGTGCCAGCAGCTCGGACCCTCTTGGCTACACCTTC. This sequence encodes CASSSDPLGYTF. The whole variable domain, filled in from reference TRBV5-6 and TRBJ1-2, reads DAGVTQSPTHLIKTRGQQVTLRCSPKSGHDTVSWYQQALGQGPQFIFQYYEEEERQRGNFPDRFSGHQFPNYSSELNVNALLLGDSALYLCASSSDPLGYTFGSGTRLTVV.

The chain joins TRBV6-6 to TRBJ2-1, with 11 bases identical to TRBD2. The CDR3 is 15 residues long. The trim removed 6 bases at V and 2 bases at J, leaving 3 bases unmatched. Per germline, CDR1 MNHNY and CDR2 SVGAGI (reference sequence). CDR3 residues: CASRDSGRAYNEQFF. The CDR3 nucleotides read TGTGCCAGCAGAGATAGCGGGAGGGCCTACAATGAGCAGTTCTTC.

This chain joins TRBV10-3 and TRBJ2-1; D unresolved. Trimming took 0 bases from V and 4 from J, leaving 13 bases between them. This CDR3 has 16 residues. Per germline, CDR1 ENHRY and CDR2 SYGVKD. The CDR3 DNA follows: TGTGCCATCAGTGAGTCCGAAGGCGGACGATACAATGAGCAGTTCTTC. Its protein product is CAISESEGGRYNEQFF.

This clone was seen only a few times. This sequence joins TRBV6-5 and TRBJ1-1, with D hard to call. There are 13 residues in the CDR3. The V end was cut by 2 bases, the J end by 1 base, with 5 bases between. The germline CDR1 and CDR2 sequences are MNHEY and SVGAGI. This CDR3 reads CASSYEWNTEAFF. The CDR3, as DNA: TGTGCCAGCAGTTACGAATGGAACACTGAAGCTTTCTTT.